This TCR beta chain was sequenced during a study of cytomegalovirus exposure and HLA in healthy donors. Germline CDR1 SEHNR, CDR2 FQNEAQ (reference sequence). Trimming shortened V by 5 bases and J by 0 bases, and 16 bases separated the two germline ends. The CDR3 is 16 residues long. It was with 60 Vbeta and 13 Jbeta primers that the PCR ran. Assay: immunoSEQ multiplex PCR; the TCRdb copy retains only in-frame clones and omits some. Here the sample spans over 70,000 clones, around 80% being singletons. The sequenced material came from PBMCs. This chain connects TRBV7-9 to TRBJ1-1, with a weak D call TRBD1 (6 bases). This TCR was sampled from a woman in her forties or fifties in good health and CMV-seropositive. CDR3 loop: CASSPIDRNLNTEAFF. The CDR3 coding sequence is TGTGCCAGCAGCCCGATCGACAGGAACTTGAACACTGAAGCTTTCTTT.